The 29 T cell receptor beta chains given below trace back to one sample, sequenced in a study of long-term antiretroviral therapy in people with HIV. With survey level as its setting, the immunoSEQ assay was v3.0. Libraries were prepared by immunoSEQ multiplex PCR; TCRdb keeps only in-frame clonotypes and omits some of them. The table includes 25,000 to 40,000 clones, approximately 96% detected once. The sample was unsorted PBMCs, taken about 6.6 years after starting antiretroviral therapy. These receptors were collected from a man aged 30-40 years with HIV.

This chain uses TRBV9 with TRBJ2-6; TRBD1 agrees at 7 bases. Germline V gene lookup returns CDR1 SGDLS and CDR2 YYNGEE. The J segment lost 3 bases and the V segment lost 3 bases, leaving 6 bases of the junction unmatched. CDR3 size: 16 residues. The CDR3: CASSGLGGVGANVLTF. CDR3 DNA sequence: TGTGCCAGCAGCGGCTTAGGGGGCGTTGGGGCCAACGTCCTGACTTTC.

This rearrangement joins TRBV4-3 to TRBJ2-2; D uncertain. This CDR3 is built from 16 residues. V gave up 0 bases and J gave up 4 bases, with 12 bases separating them. Germline CDR1 reads LGHNA; CDR2 reads YSLEER. For the CDR3, the DNA is TGCGCCAGCAGCCAAGATCTTGACGCGAGCACCGGGGAGCTGTTTTTT. Translation: CASSQDLDASTGELFF.

The chain joins TRBV6-1 to TRBJ1-1; D is undetermined. This CDR3 has 11 residues. Germline lookup yields CDR1 MNHNS and CDR2 SASEGT. V lost 8 bases to trimming and J lost 2 bases, with 6 bases between them. This CDR3 reads CASRENTEAFF. DNA for the CDR3: TGTGCCAGCCGGGAAAACACTGAAGCTTTCTTT.

This clone was counted once. The rearrangement links TRBV27 to TRBJ2-7, with TRBD2 matching over 10 bases. Germline assignment: CDR1 MNHEY and CDR2 SMNVEV (reference sequence). V lost 3 bases and J lost 2; bases outside the gene matches: 4. This CDR3 spans 15 amino acids. The chain's CDR3 is CASSFSGGSAYEQYF. The CDR3 nucleotides are TGTGCCAGCAGTTTTAGCGGGGGGTCGGCCTACGAGCAGTACTTC.

As regards this clone: Mismatch with germline at one junction end may stem from a read error. V and J are TRBV14 and TRBJ2-7; no firm D call. The length of the CDR3 is 13 residues. CDR1 is SGHDN, CDR2 FVKESK, per germline. CDR3 bases: TGTGCCAGCAGCCAAGACATCCGGACGGTACTCCGCTTC. Residues: CASSQDIRTVLRF. Full variable domain (outside the CDR3, taken from reference TRBV14 and TRBJ2-7): EAGVTQFPSHSVIEKGQTVTLRCDPISGHDNLYWYRRVMGKEIKFLLHFVKESKQDESGMPNNRFLAERTGGTYSTLKVQPAELEDSGVYFCASSQDIRTVLRFGPGTRLTVT.

The CDR3 here is CASGGHYNEQFF. In DNA form, the CDR3 reads TGTGCCAGCGGGGGACACTACAATGAGCAGTTCTTC. The J gene is TRBJ2-1, the V gene TRBV2, with D perhaps matching TRBD1 (6 bases). This CDR3 region has 12 residues. V lost 8 bases to trimming and J lost 3 bases, with 8 bases between them. Germline V gene lookup returns CDR1 SNHLY and CDR2 FYNNEI.

The V call is TRBV5-1, the J call TRBJ1-3, with a tentative D call TRBD1 (5 bases). The germline V gene has CDR1 SGHRS and CDR2 YFSETQ. Trimming took 4 bases from V and 0 from J, leaving 11 bases between them. This CDR3 is built from 15 residues. The CDR3 DNA follows: TGCGCCAGCAGCACCGACAGTAGCTCTGGAAACACCATATATTTT. Its protein product is CASSTDSSSGNTIYF.

V gene TRBV28 combines with J gene TRBJ1-4; D gene unclear. Germline V gene data show CDR1 as MDHEN and CDR2 as SYDVKM. V lost 2 bases and J 0 bases, leaving 7 bases between the germline ends. The length of the CDR3 is 15 residues. CDR3 sequence reads: CASSLPRPTNEKLFF. The CDR3 DNA sequence: TGTGCCAGCAGTTTACCTAGACCAACTAATGAAAAACTGTTTTTT.

This chain uses TRBV6-4 with TRBJ2-1; D possibly corresponds to TRBD2 (6 bases). V was shortened by 6 bases and J by 8 bases, with 20 bases between the two germline ends. The CDR3 extends over 15 amino acids. Germline CDR1 is MRHNA and CDR2 is SNTAGT. The CDR3: CASSGVLGGGYEQFF. In DNA, the CDR3 is TGTGCCAGCAGCGGGGTCCTTGGGGGAGGCTATGAGCAGTTCTTC.

The chain is built from TRBV7-9 and TRBJ2-1; a weak D match, TRBD2 (5 bases). V was trimmed by 4 bases and J by 2 bases, leaving 6 bases between them. Per germline, CDR1 SEHNR and CDR2 FQNEAQ (reference sequence). The CDR3 spans 13 residues. The CDR3 sequence: CASSSGTYNEQFF. In nucleotides, the CDR3 is TGTGCCAGCAGCTCCGGGACCTACAATGAGCAGTTCTTC.

The CDR3 loop is CASSPGGLGNQPQHF. CDR3 bases: TGTGCCAGCAGCCCAGGAGGTCTGGGCAATCAGCCCCAGCATTTT. The chain combines TRBV6-5 with TRBJ1-5, with D uncertain. V lost 6 bases and J lost 2, with 14 bases in between. Germline V gene lookup returns CDR1 MNHEY and CDR2 SVGAGI. This CDR3 is 15 amino acids long.

This clone appeared a single time. The rearrangement links TRBV6-6 to TRBJ1-3; D gene uncertain. Trimming removed 7 bases from V and 2 bases from J, with 15 bases in between. This CDR3 contains 15 residues. Germline-derived CDR1 and CDR2 are MNHNY and SVGAGI (reference sequence). The CDR3 protein is CASTQPPLAGNTIYF. The CDR3 DNA reads TGTGCCAGCACTCAGCCACCCTTAGCTGGAAACACCATATATTTT.

The chain carries TRBV6-5 and TRBJ1-2, with TRBD1 matching 7 bases. Looked up from germline, CDR1 is MNHEY and CDR2 is SVGAGI. Trimming cost V 2 bases and J 6 bases; bases outside gene matches: 3. The CDR3 is 13 amino acids. This chain's CDR3 is CASSYGQGDGYTF. DNA for the CDR3: TGTGCCAGCAGTTACGGGCAGGGGGATGGCTACACCTTC.

V gene TRBV4-2 combines with J gene TRBJ2-7; no firm D call. The CDR3 loop spans 14 amino acids. Germline-derived CDR1 and CDR2 are LGHNA and YNFKEQ. V lost 0 bases, J lost 2 bases, and 8 bases lay in between. CDR3 in amino acids: CASSQDLSTYEQYF. Here the CDR3 DNA reads TGTGCCAGCAGCCAAGATCTCTCAACCTACGAGCAGTACTTC.

The chain joins TRBV2 to TRBJ1-5, with TRBD1 identical over 7 bases. J was trimmed by 1 base and V by 5 bases; bases with no gene match: 8. The CDR3 spans 16 residues. Looked up from germline, CDR1 is SNHLY and CDR2 is FYNNEI. Written as DNA, the CDR3 is TGTGCCAGCAGTTATCACGCAGGGGGGAGCAATCAGCCCCAGCATTTT. It specifies CASSYHAGGSNQPQHF.

This clone was found once. The chain recombines TRBV13 with TRBJ1-6; no firm D call. The germline V and J ends were trimmed by 0 bases and 7 bases, with 7 bases remaining between them. Germline CDR1 is PRHDT and CDR2 is FYEKMQ (reference sequence). The CDR3 runs to 14 residues. The CDR3 DNA sequence: TGTGCCAGCAGCTTAGGGGAACAGAATTCACCCCTCCACTTT. Its translation is CASSLGEQNSPLHF. The whole variable domain, remainder taken from reference TRBV13 and TRBJ1-6, is AAGVIQSPRHLIKEKRETATLKCYPIPRHDTVYWYQQGPGQDPQFLISFYEKMQSDKGSIPDRFSAQQFSDYHSELNMSSLELGDSALYFCASSLGEQNSPLHFGNGTRLTVT.

This chain uses TRBV7-9 with TRBJ2-7; D unclear. This CDR3 has 12 amino acids. CDR1 is SEHNR and CDR2 is FQNEAQ in the germline V gene (reference sequence). V lost 1 base to trimming and J lost 2 bases, with 3 bases between them. Here the CDR3 reads CASSLGAYEQYF. In DNA, the CDR3 is TGTGCCAGCAGCTTAGGGGCCTACGAGCAGTACTTC.

This rearrangement joins TRBV7-8 to TRBJ2-7; no clear D gene. CDR3 size: 13 residues. Germline CDR1 is SGHVS and CDR2 is FQNEAQ. V lost 5 bases to trimming and J lost 3 bases, with 11 bases between them. This chain's CDR3 is CASSHDLLYEQYF. The CDR3 DNA is TGTGCCAGCAGCCATGACCTCCTCTACGAGCAGTACTTC.

The V call is TRBV9, the J call TRBJ1-4; D gene ambiguous. Germline CDR1 and CDR2: SGDLS and YYNGEE. This CDR3 spans 14 amino acids. V dropped 4 bases and J dropped 4 bases, with 11 bases sitting between them. The CDR3 here is CASSSTAYNEKLFF. The CDR3 DNA sequence: TGTGCCAGCAGCTCAACGGCCTATAATGAAAAACTGTTTTTT.

The chain couples TRBV9 to TRBJ2-3, with 7 bases matching TRBD2. The germline gives CDR1 SGDLS, CDR2 YYNGEE. V shed 4 bases, J shed 1 base, and the junction held 3 bases outside the gene matches. The CDR3 length is 14 residues. The DNA of the CDR3 is TGTGCCAGCAGCCTTGGGGGGGGCACAGATACGCAGTATTTT. Translating gives CASSLGGGTDTQYF.

Note on this clone: One end of the junction is discordant with germline, which a read error may explain. This chain uses TRBV5-4 with TRBJ2-3; the D gene is possibly TRBD2 (5 bases). CDR3 size: 16 residues. Per the germline V gene, CDR1 is SGHNT and CDR2 is YYREEE (reference sequence). The CDR3 DNA is TGCGCCAGCAGCCAGAACGGGGAGTATAGCACAGATACGCAGTATTTT. Its translation: CASSQNGEYSTDTQYF. Looking up the rest from reference TRBV5-4 and TRBJ2-3 gives the full variable domain: ETGVTQSPTHLIKTRGQQVTLRCSSQSGHNTVSWYQQALGQGPQFIFQYYREEENGRGNFPPRFSGLQFPNYSSELNVNALELDDSALYLCASSQNGEYSTDTQYFGPGTRLTVL.

The rearrangement links TRBV7-3 to TRBJ2-3; D is unclear. Germline values: CDR1 SGHTA, CDR2 FQGTGA. Between the trimmed V and J ends, which lost 3 bases and 6 bases, there was a span of 7 bases. This CDR3 contains 12 residues. This chain's CDR3 is CASSFGLDTQYF. The CDR3 region has the DNA TGTGCCAGCAGCTTCGGTTTGGATACGCAGTATTTT.

The CDR3 here is CASSLGPSYNSPLHF. The CDR3 region has the DNA TGTGCCAGCAGTTTGGGGCCCTCCTATAATTCACCCCTCCACTTT. The V gene is TRBV6-5, the J gene TRBJ1-6; weak D call: TRBD1 (5 bases). The germline V gene has CDR1 MNHEY and CDR2 SVGAGI. V was clipped by 4 bases and J by 0 bases, with 7 bases between them. This CDR3 has 15 residues.

The rearrangement uses TRBV4-2 and TRBJ2-2, with TRBD2 matching 8 bases. V shed 4 bases, J shed 5 bases, and the junction held 6 bases outside the gene matches. This CDR3 has 15 residues. CDR1 is LGHNA and CDR2 is YNFKEQ in the germline V gene. This chain's CDR3 is CASSPSGGGTGELFF. The CDR3, as DNA: TGTGCCAGCAGCCCAAGCGGGGGTGGTACCGGGGAGCTGTTTTTT.

The chain carries TRBV5-4 and TRBJ2-2; 8 bases line up with TRBD1. The trim removed 4 bases at V and 7 bases at J, leaving 6 bases unmatched. Germline V gene lookup returns CDR1 SGHNT and CDR2 YYREEE (reference sequence). The CDR3 sequence is 14 residues long. The CDR3 reads CASSIQGADGELFF. CDR3 nucleotide sequence: TGTGCCAGCAGCATCCAGGGGGCGGACGGGGAGCTGTTTTTT.

This chain links TRBV7-3 with TRBJ1-2, with D tentatively TRBD1 (6 bases). Germline CDR1 SGHTA, CDR2 FQGTGA. The germline V and J ends were trimmed by 5 bases and 3 bases, with 16 bases remaining between them. The CDR3 covers 15 residues. CDR3 sequence (DNA): TGTGCCAGCAGCCCGGACGGCGCAGGGGACTATGGCTACACCTTC. Translating it yields CASSPDGAGDYGYTF.

V and J are TRBV7-9 and TRBJ2-7; D possibly corresponds to TRBD2 (5 bases). With 2 bases removed from V and 3 bases from J, the gap between germline ends came to 14 bases. This CDR3 region has 15 residues. Germline CDR1 and CDR2: SEHNR and FQNEAQ (reference sequence). The chain's CDR3 is CASSLSPWAGYEQYF. The DNA of the CDR3 is TGTGCCAGCAGCTTAAGTCCCTGGGCGGGCTACGAGCAGTACTTC. The full variable domain, rest sourced from reference TRBV7-9 and TRBJ2-7, is DTGVSQNPRHKITKRGQNVTFRCDPISEHNRLYWYRQTLGQGPEFLTYFQNEAQLEKSRLLSDRFSAERPKGSFSTLEIQRTEQGDSAMYLCASSLSPWAGYEQYFGPGTRLTVT.

The chain uses TRBV6-5 and TRBJ2-3; D gene unclear. Trimming removed 4 bases at V and 3 bases at J, with 11 bases between. CDR1 MNHEY and CDR2 SVGAGI come from the germline V gene. This CDR3 is 14 amino acids long. CDR3 loop: CASSFSFRTDTQYF. The DNA for the CDR3 is TGTGCCAGCAGTTTTAGTTTCAGGACAGATACGCAGTATTTT.

This chain joins TRBV19 and TRBJ1-1, with 7 bases fitting TRBD1. Germline V gene lookup returns CDR1 LNHDA and CDR2 SQIVND (reference sequence). The CDR3 loop spans 14 amino acids. V dropped 3 bases and J dropped 7; count of bases not matched to a gene: 8. The CDR3 here is CASSIGTVGGEAFF. The CDR3, as DNA: TGTGCCAGTAGTATTGGGACAGTGGGAGGTGAAGCTTTCTTT.